The clone carrying this TCR beta chain was observed at least ten times. Its antigen is not identified. The data belong to a study of shared clonotypes between healthy human individuals. Findings of the study overall: Non-shared clonotypes had lower generation probabilities than those shared by all four donors.

Sequenced by immunoSEQ multiplex PCR; TCRdb stores in-frame clones only, minus some. The sample records approximately 1,000,000 clones, around 78% being singletons. With V trimmed by 5 bases and J by 5 bases, 6 bases remained unmatched. This CDR3 region has 14 residues. Germline CDR1 reads SGHTA; CDR2 reads FQGNSA. The genes are TRBV7-2 and TRBJ2-7, with 10 bases identical to TRBD1. This TCR derives from a young man in good health. Some clones in this sample may be carry-over from other donors' samples. Sequenced sample: memory CD4+ T cells from PBMCs. The subset here: CD45RA-negative fraction. The CDR3 reads CASSPDRGFDEQYF. The CDR3 DNA reads TGTGCCAGCAGCCCGGACAGGGGGTTTGACGAGCAGTACTTC.